The 32 T cell receptor beta chains below all came from one sample that was sequenced in a study of post-analysis software for immune sequencing data. The authors incorporated unique molecular identifiers into the TCR beta cDNA libraries. MiXCR, applied by TCRdb to the PCR reads, yields one record per CDR3 protein. The table lists about 540,000 distinct CDR3 sequences, 34% of them singletons. Study-wide points: Patients carried a handful of TRBV segments more frequently than controls did, and TRBV5-6, TRBV5-1 and TRBV20-1 were among them.

Antigens of these TCRs are unknown. The sample consisted of blood. The origin of the receptors is a girl aged 2-17 years with multiple sclerosis.

This sequence joins TRBV6-5 and TRBJ2-7, with no clear D. Per germline, CDR1 MNHEY and CDR2 SVGAGI. The V and J ends lost 2 bases and 6 bases respectively, with 11 bases between them. The CDR3 runs 13 residues. The CDR3 bases are TGTGCCAGCAGTTACCTTACGGGCAGCGAGCAGTACTTC. It encodes CASSYLTGSEQYF.

A few counts support this clonotype. The chain uses TRBV20-1 and TRBJ2-3; 7 bases are a match to TRBD2. Germline CDR1 is DFQATT and CDR2 is SNEGSKA (reference sequence). The CDR3 is made up of 17 amino acids. Trimming cost V 3 bases and J 4 bases; bases outside gene matches: 16. This CDR3 reads CSASDAGSSGASDTQYF. In nucleotides, the CDR3 is TGCAGTGCTAGTGATGCGGGGTCTAGCGGTGCCTCAGATACGCAGTATTTT.

The chain uses TRBV11-2 and TRBJ2-3; TRBD1 aligns across 9 bases. V was pared by 4 bases and J by 3 bases, with 14 bases of the junction left unmatched. This CDR3 is built from 18 residues. Germline CDR1 SGHAT, CDR2 FQNNGV. The CDR3 protein is CASSYRAYTGQGTDTQYF. In DNA form, the CDR3 reads TGTGCCAGCAGCTATCGAGCCTATACTGGACAGGGGACAGATACGCAGTATTTT.

The CDR3 coding sequence is TGTGCCAGCAGCTTAGCCGGGGGGACCGAGACCCAGTACTTC. As protein: CASSLAGGTETQYF. V gene TRBV7-6 combines with J gene TRBJ2-5; TRBD2 agrees at 7 bases. The CDR3 is made up of 14 amino acids. The V gene end was trimmed by 0 bases and the J gene end by 5 bases; junction bases not matched to a gene: 3. Germline V gene lookup returns CDR1 SGHVS and CDR2 FNYEAQ.

This clonotype appeared a few times. V is TRBV7-8 and J is TRBJ2-3; D uncertain. CDR1 is SGHVS and CDR2 is FQNEAQ in the germline V gene. The CDR3 contains 14 residues. Trimming cost V 5 bases and J 3 bases, with 12 bases left between them. CDR3 in DNA: TGTGCCAGCAGCCAACCCCAACCGACAGATACGCAGTATTTT. This translates into CASSQPQPTDTQYF.

The chain links TRBV20-1 to TRBJ2-7; tentative D call: TRBD1 (5 bases). The CDR3 covers 14 residues. CDR1 and CDR2 (germline): DFQATT, SNEGSKA (reference sequence). V was clipped by 5 bases and J by 5 bases, with 19 bases between them. The CDR3 spells CSAPRTGRRDEQYF. The CDR3 nucleotides read TGCAGTGCTCCCCGAACAGGCCGGCGCGACGAGCAGTACTTC.

CDR3 sequence reads: CATSSDRGSGQPQHF. The CDR3 bases are TGTGCCACCAGCTCGGACAGGGGATCGGGTCAGCCCCAGCATTTT. V is TRBV15 and J is TRBJ1-5; the match to TRBD1 covers 9 bases. The germline V gene encodes CDR1 LNHNV and CDR2 YYDKDF (reference sequence). The CDR3 has 15 residues. V dropped 5 bases and J dropped 6; count of bases not matched to a gene: 8.

The chain carries TRBV29-1 and TRBJ1-1; D not resolved. Germline-derived CDR1 and CDR2 are SQVTM and ANQGSEA. Trimming removed 1 base at V and 4 bases at J, with 1 base between. The CDR3 is 10 amino acids. In DNA form, the CDR3 reads TGCAGCGTTGAAGCCACTGAAGCTTTCTTT. It yields the protein CSVEATEAFF.

This clonotype was found a few times. The DNA of the CDR3 is TGTGCCAGCGGTCGCGAGCAGTACTTC. Its protein is CASGREQYF. This chain joins TRBV7-9 and TRBJ2-7; D is ambiguous. Trimming stripped 8 bases from V and 6 bases from J, with 5 bases between. From germline, CDR1 is SEHNR and CDR2 FQNEAQ (reference sequence). This CDR3 region has 9 residues.

The gene calls are TRBV5-4 and TRBJ2-7; 11 positions agree with TRBD2. From germline, CDR1 is SGHNT and CDR2 YYREEE (reference sequence). The V gene end was trimmed by 4 bases and the J gene end by 0 bases; junction bases not matched to a gene: 6. This CDR3 contains 16 residues. CDR3 coding DNA: TGTGCCAGCAGCAGACTAGCGGGGTTCAGCTCCTACGAGCAGTACTTC. Translation gives CASSRLAGFSSYEQYF.

This clonotype showed up just a few times. The chain carries TRBV12-3 or TRBV12-4 and TRBJ2-1; TRBD2 might be the D (5 bases). This CDR3 is 13 amino acids long. The V end lost 6 bases, the J end lost 5 bases, and 11 bases lay between the germline ends. The CDR3: CASRWTGNNEQFF. The CDR3 coding sequence is TGTGCCAGCAGATGGACTGGAAACAATGAGCAGTTCTTC.

V is TRBV5-1 and J is TRBJ2-5, with 8 bases matching TRBD1. The germline V gene encodes CDR1 SGHRS and CDR2 YFSETQ. J gave up 3 bases and V 5 bases, and 9 bases lay outside the gene matches. This CDR3 is 15 amino acids long. This chain's CDR3 is CASSPSPGQEETQYF. The CDR3 bases are TGCGCCAGCAGTCCCTCACCGGGACAGGAAGAGACCCAGTACTTC.

The chain is built from TRBV7-4 and TRBJ2-5; 8 bases are shared with TRBD2. Per germline, CDR1 SGHVT and CDR2 SQSDAQ. J was trimmed by 3 bases and V by 7 bases; bases with no gene match: 10. This CDR3 comprises 15 residues. In nucleotides, the CDR3 is TGTGCCAGCACCCCGGGGGGGACTGGGAAAGAGACCCAGTACTTC. Translated: CASTPGGTGKETQYF.

This clonotype was detected a few times. V usage is TRBV9 and J usage is TRBJ2-3; D perhaps matches TRBD2 (6 bases). Germline lookup yields CDR1 SGDLS and CDR2 YYNGEE. Between the trimmed V and J ends, which lost 0 bases and 3 bases, there was a span of 11 bases. The CDR3 totals 15 residues. The CDR3 reads CASSVVGGETDTQYF. As DNA, the CDR3 is TGTGCCAGCAGCGTAGTCGGGGGAGAGACAGATACGCAGTATTTT.

The rearrangement links TRBV6-1 to TRBJ2-3; D could derive from TRBD1 or TRBD2 (5 bases each). Germline CDR1 MNHNS, CDR2 SASEGT. V dropped 7 bases and J dropped 0 bases, with 14 bases sitting between them. This CDR3 has 15 amino acids. The CDR3 sequence: CASTLTGRSTDTQYF. As DNA, the CDR3 is TGTGCCAGCACCCTAACGGGGCGGAGCACAGATACGCAGTATTTT.

This clonotype turned up a few times. The genes are TRBV9 and TRBJ2-3; no reliable D call. The germline gives CDR1 SGDLS, CDR2 YYNGEE. Deletions cut 1 base from V and 2 bases from J, with 11 bases between. This CDR3 is built from 15 residues. The CDR3 DNA follows: TGTGCCAGCAGCGTATTCGGTATTTCCACAGATACGCAGTATTTT. Residues: CASSVFGISTDTQYF. The complete variable domain, with remaining parts taken from reference TRBV9 and TRBJ2-3, reads DSGVTQTPKHLITATGQRVTLRCSPRSGDLSVYWYQQSLDQGLQFLIQYYNGEERAKGNILERFSAQQFPDLHSELNLSSLELGDSALYFCASSVFGISTDTQYFGPGTRLTVL.

This chain uses TRBV12-3 or TRBV12-4 with TRBJ2-5, with TRBD1 matching over 10 bases. CDR3 length equals 15 residues. V lost 5 bases to trimming and J lost 5 bases; unmatched junction nucleotides: 8. As DNA, the CDR3 is TGTGCCAGCAGTCCAAGGACAGGGGGTATGGAGACCCAGTACTTC. This gives the protein CASSPRTGGMETQYF.

The chain is built from TRBV5-6 and TRBJ2-6, with 13 positions matching TRBD2. The CDR3 sequence is 17 residues long. The V and J ends lost 4 bases and 4 bases, in that order; junction bases with no gene match: 5. The V gene's germline CDR1 is SGHDT and CDR2 YYEEEE. CDR3 DNA: TGTGCCAGCAGCCAAGGACTAGCGGGGGCGGGGGCCAACGTCCTGACTTTC. This gives the protein CASSQGLAGAGANVLTF.

The DNA for the CDR3 is TGCAGTGCTTGGGGCGGGGTAAGCTCCTACGAGCAGTACTTC. Translation: CSAWGGVSSYEQYF. J is TRBJ2-7 and V is TRBV20-1; TRBD2 might be the D (6 bases). Trimming took off 5 bases at V and 0 bases at J, with 14 bases between the two ends. Germline V gene sequence: CDR1 DFQATT, CDR2 SNEGSKA (reference sequence). This CDR3 is built from 14 residues.

This clonotype was counted only a few times. This sequence joins TRBV7-9 and TRBJ2-3; D is unresolved. In germline, CDR1 is SEHNR, CDR2 FQNEAQ (reference sequence). CDR3 size: 13 residues. V lost 0 bases to trimming and J lost 4 bases, with 5 bases between them. Here the CDR3 reads CASSLAFPDTQYF. The CDR3 region has the DNA TGTGCCAGCAGCTTAGCCTTCCCAGATACGCAGTATTTT.

The J gene is TRBJ1-2, the V gene TRBV10-3, with 7 bases lining up with TRBD1. The CDR3 is 15 amino acids. J was trimmed by 1 base and V by 3 bases; bases with no gene match: 5. Germline V gene data show CDR1 as ENHRY and CDR2 as SYGVKD. The CDR3, as DNA: TGTGCCATCAGTGATAGTTCAGGGGGTAACTATGGCTACACCTTC. This translates into CAISDSSGGNYGYTF.

This clonotype was picked up a small number of times. This chain joins TRBV29-1 and TRBJ2-4, with 8 nucleotides matching TRBD1. The CDR3 loop spans 17 amino acids. Germline V gene lookup returns CDR1 SQVTM and CDR2 ANQGSEA. V trimming: 4 bases; J trimming: 0 bases; junction bases outside the gene matches: 11. CDR3 amino acids: CSVVGQGRFLAKNIQYF. CDR3 coding DNA: TGCAGCGTTGTCGGACAGGGACGTTTCCTAGCCAAAAACATTCAGTACTTC.

This clonotype was counted only a few times. The chain joins TRBV7-8 to TRBJ2-5, with TRBD1 as a possible D gene (6 bases). The last part of the DNA fits TRBJ2-7 better; the J call may be wrong. Germline values: CDR1 SGHVS, CDR2 FQNEAQ. This CDR3 is built from 17 residues. The CDR3 spells CASSQKTLTGYPYEQYF. The DNA for the CDR3 is TGTGCCAGCAGCCAGAAGACCCTCACAGGGTACCCCTACGAGCAGTACTTC.

This clonotype was counted between two and nine times. The chain joins TRBV3-1 to TRBJ2-5; 7 nucleotides agree with TRBD2. The CDR3 has 16 amino acids. The V segment lost 1 base and the J segment 3 bases; nucleotides outside the gene matches: 8. CDR1 and CDR2 from the germline V gene are LGHDT and YNNKEL (reference sequence). This CDR3 reads CASSQGIRRGKETQYF. Written as DNA, the CDR3 is TGTGCCAGCAGCCAAGGAATTCGGCGGGGGAAAGAGACCCAGTACTTC.

The sample holds a few counts of this clonotype. The chain uses TRBV5-5 and TRBJ1-1, with no clear D. This CDR3 spans 14 amino acids. CDR1 is SGHKS and CDR2 is YYEKEE in the germline V gene (reference sequence). The V and J ends lost 3 bases and 0 bases respectively, with 9 bases between them. The CDR3 nucleotides are TGTGCCAGCAGCTGGACGGACCTGAACACTGAAGCTTTCTTT. Protein: CASSWTDLNTEAFF.

With respect to this clonotype: The junction and the germline gene differ at one end; a read error may be behind it. This sequence joins TRBV7-8 and TRBJ2-7, with no clear D. This CDR3 region has 13 residues. The germline CDR1 and CDR2 sequences are SGHVS and FQNEAQ. The CDR3 spells CASTLVLWGEQYF. The DNA for the CDR3 is TGTGCCAGCACCTTAGTACTTTGGGGCGAGCAGTACTTC.

V and J are TRBV2 and TRBJ2-3; D assignment may be TRBD1 or TRBD2 (5 bases each). The CDR3 is 13 residues long. The germline V gene has CDR1 SNHLY and CDR2 FYNNEI. The V end lost 7 bases, the J end lost 6 bases, and 14 bases lay between the germline ends. CDR3 residues: CASNPNWGDTQYF. The CDR3 DNA is TGTGCCAGCAACCCGAACTGGGGGGATACGCAGTATTTT.

This clonotype was recorded a few times. This chain joins TRBV12-3 or TRBV12-4 and TRBJ2-1; D not certain. With 3 bases removed from V and 7 bases from J, the gap between germline ends came to 13 bases. The CDR3 runs 14 residues. CDR3 DNA: TGTGCCAGCAGTTTGGCCAGCTCGGAAAATGAGCAGTTCTTC. This encodes CASSLASSENEQFF.

This clonotype was picked up many times. The V gene is TRBV7-2, the J gene TRBJ2-4; the D is unclear. The germline V gene has CDR1 SGHTA and CDR2 FQGNSA. The V end was cut by 4 bases, the J end by 7 bases, with 17 bases between. The CDR3 covers 15 residues. The CDR3 sequence is CASSSPPVGPNIQYF. CDR3 nucleotides: TGTGCCAGCAGCTCACCCCCAGTAGGTCCGAACATTCAGTACTTC.

The gene calls are TRBV27 and TRBJ2-7, with D perhaps assigned TRBD1 or TRBD2 (6 bases each). In germline, CDR1 is MNHEY, CDR2 SMNVEV (reference sequence). This CDR3 is built from 14 residues. Deletions cut 4 bases from V and 7 bases from J, with 17 bases between. The CDR3 region is CASSSIGGRGEQYF. Written as DNA, the CDR3 is TGTGCCAGCAGTTCCATTGGGGGGCGCGGAGAGCAGTACTTC.

This clonotype was recorded a few times. The CDR3 sequence: CASGGTGVSSPLHF. The CDR3 DNA reads TGCGCCAGCGGGGGGACAGGGGTTAGTTCACCCCTCCACTTT. The J gene is TRBJ1-6, the V gene TRBV10-2; the match to TRBD1 covers 10 bases. The CDR3 consists of 14 residues. Per the germline V gene, CDR1 is WSHSY and CDR2 is SAAADI. Germline trimming cut 8 bases from V and 9 bases from J; bases unmatched to any gene: 7.

This clonotype was observed a few times. The chain couples TRBV24-1 to TRBJ2-3; TRBD2 matches 7 bases. The CDR3 is 15 amino acids. Germline V gives CDR1 KGHDR, CDR2 SFDVKD. V lost 2 bases, J lost 5 bases, and 6 bases stayed unmatched. CDR3 amino acids: CATSDSGGLGDTQYF. The CDR3 region has the DNA TGTGCCACCAGTGATTCGGGCGGACTAGGAGATACGCAGTATTTT.